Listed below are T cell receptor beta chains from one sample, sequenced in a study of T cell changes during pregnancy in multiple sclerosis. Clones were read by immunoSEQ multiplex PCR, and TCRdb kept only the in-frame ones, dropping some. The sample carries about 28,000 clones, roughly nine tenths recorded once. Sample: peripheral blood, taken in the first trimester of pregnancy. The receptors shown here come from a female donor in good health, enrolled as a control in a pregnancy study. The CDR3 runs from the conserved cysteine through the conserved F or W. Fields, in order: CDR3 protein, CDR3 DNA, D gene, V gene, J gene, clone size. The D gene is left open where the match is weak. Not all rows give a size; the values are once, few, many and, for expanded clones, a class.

CASWGGTSVYEQYF	TGTGCCAGCTGGGGGGGGACTAGCGTCTACGAGCAGTACTTC	TRBD2	TRBV6-4	TRBJ2-7	once
CASSVVNGLEKLFF	TGTGCCAGCAGCGTAGTGAATGGACTTGAAAAACTGTTTTTT	NA	TRBV9	TRBJ1-4	NA
CSVEGGYEQYF	TGCAGCGTTGAAGGCGGGTACGAGCAGTACTTC	NA	TRBV29-1	TRBJ2-7	NA
CASSLAGGRDTQYF	TGTGCCAGCAGCCTAGCGGGGGGGCGAGATACGCAGTATTTT	TRBD2	TRBV7-2	TRBJ2-3	NA
CAWRGEAGGPYEQYF	TGTGCCTGGAGAGGTGAGGCGGGAGGGCCCTACGAGCAGTACTTC	TRBD2	TRBV30	TRBJ2-7	NA
CASSLRVLGAEKLFF	TGTGCCAGCAGCTTAAGAGTATTGGGGGCTGAAAAACTGTTTTTT	NA	TRBV11-2	TRBJ1-4	NA
CASSDGGDHAGELFF	TGTGCCAGCAGTGACGGGGGCGATCACGCCGGGGAGCTGTTTTTT	NA	TRBV6-4	TRBJ2-2	NA
CASSPEGLAGYNEQFF	TGTGCCAGCTCACCGGAAGGACTAGCGGGTTACAATGAGCAGTTCTTC	TRBD2	TRBV18	TRBJ2-1	NA
CASSSWAGATSYEQYF	TGTGCCAGCAGCTCGTGGGCGGGAGCGACCTCCTACGAGCAGTACTTC	TRBD2	TRBV11-2	TRBJ2-7	NA
CASRLAEGPYNEQFF	TGTGCCTCTAGACTAGCGGAAGGGCCCTACAATGAGCAGTTCTTC	TRBD2	TRBV19	TRBJ2-1	NA
CASSPPAGMMAFF	TGTGCCAGCTCACCACCGGCAGGAATGATGGCTTTCTTT	NA	TRBV18	TRBJ1-1	NA
CASSLDALIDQETQYF	TGTGCCAGCTCTCTAGACGCTCTTATAGACCAAGAGACCCAGTACTTC	NA	TRBV11-2	TRBJ2-5	NA
CASSEGRAPRGTEAFF	TGTGCCAGCAGCGAGGGCAGAGCCCCGCGGGGCACTGAAGCTTTCTTT	NA	TRBV2	TRBJ1-1	NA
CASSESTGTGMPWFF	TGCGCCAGCAGTGAGTCGACGGGGACAGGGATGCCATGGTTCTTT	TRBD1	TRBV10-1	TRBJ1-1	NA
CASSRIQGVGDDEQFF	TGCGCCAGCAGCCGGATACAGGGCGTAGGGGATGATGAGCAGTTCTTC	NA	TRBV4-3	TRBJ2-1	NA
CASSMWQADEQFF	TGTGCCAGTAGTATGTGGCAGGCTGATGAGCAGTTCTTC	NA	TRBV19	TRBJ2-1	NA
CASAPRVPNTEAFF	TGTGCTAGTGCCCCCCGGGTTCCGAACACTGAAGCTTTCTTT	NA	TRBV12-5	TRBJ1-1	NA
CASSETEFSEAFF	TGTGCCAGCAGTGAAACAGAGTTTAGTGAAGCTTTCTTT	NA	TRBV6-4	TRBJ1-1	NA
CASRARGAVSGANVLTF	TGTGCCAGTAGGGCTAGGGGCGCGGTCTCTGGGGCCAACGTCCTGACTTTC	NA	TRBV19	TRBJ2-6	NA
CASRGTRWTDTQYF	TGTGCCAGCAGGGGGACTAGGTGGACAGATACGCAGTATTTT	TRBD2	TRBV27	TRBJ2-3	NA
CASSGTGNQPQHF	TGTGCCAGCAGTGGGACAGGGAATCAGCCCCAGCATTTT	TRBD1	TRBV6-1	TRBJ1-5	NA
CASSSTSGEQFF	TGTGCCAGCAGCTCGACTAGCGGTGAGCAGTTCTTC	TRBD2	TRBV5-4	TRBJ2-1	NA
CASSPDIRTEAFF	TGTGCCAGCAGCCCGGACATACGGACTGAAGCTTTCTTT	NA	TRBV5-4	TRBJ1-1	NA
CASSFPVAGVQADTQYF	TGTGCCAGCAGCTTCCCTGTAGCGGGAGTACAAGCAGATACGCAGTATTTT	TRBD2	TRBV4-2	TRBJ2-3	NA
CASRRTGDEQYF	TGTGCCAGCAGGCGGACAGGGGACGAGCAGTACTTC	TRBD1	TRBV2	TRBJ2-7	NA
CASSLKAGGTEAFF	TGTGCCAGCAGCTTAAAGGCAGGGGGGACTGAAGCTTTCTTT	TRBD1	TRBV7-2	TRBJ1-1	NA
CASSYSRGDDEKLFF	TGTGCCAGCAGTTATTCCCGGGGGGACGATGAAAAACTGTTTTTT	NA	TRBV6-5	TRBJ1-4	NA
CASSPVTGVNEQFF	TGTGCCAGCTCACCGGTGACAGGGGTGAATGAGCAGTTCTTC	TRBD1	TRBV18	TRBJ2-1	NA
CASSVFDNVNTEAFF	TGTGCCAGCAGCGTATTCGACAATGTGAACACTGAAGCTTTCTTT	NA	TRBV9	TRBJ1-1	NA
CASSYSGGQHGYTF	TGTGCCAGCAGTTACTCCGGCGGGCAGCATGGCTACACCTTC	NA	TRBV6-5	TRBJ1-2	NA
CATGLAGGRTDTQYF	TGTGCCACGGGACTAGCGGGAGGGCGTACAGATACGCAGTATTTT	TRBD2	TRBV10-3	TRBJ2-3	NA
CSVERLRESTDTQYF	TGCAGCGTTGAGAGGTTGCGGGAGAGCACAGATACGCAGTATTTT	TRBD2	TRBV29-1	TRBJ2-3	NA
CASSLQGAHTEAFF	TGTGCCAGCAGTTTACAGGGGGCGCACACTGAAGCTTTCTTT	TRBD1	TRBV5-4	TRBJ1-1	NA
CASSEALSRGQSNQPQHF	TGTGCCAGCAGTGAAGCGCTAAGTAGGGGGCAATCAAATCAGCCCCAGCATTTT	TRBD1	TRBV6-1	TRBJ1-5	NA
CASSRSGVGNTIYF	TGTGCCAGCAGCCGCAGCGGGGTTGGAAACACCATATATTTT	NA	TRBV6-1	TRBJ1-3	NA
CASSPGQAGFWETQYF	TGTGCCAGCAGCCCTGGGCAGGCAGGGTTTTGGGAGACCCAGTACTTC	NA	TRBV11-2	TRBJ2-5	NA
CAIKPTGGTEAFF	TGTGCCATCAAACCTACAGGGGGCACTGAAGCTTTCTTT	TRBD1	TRBV10-3	TRBJ1-1	NA
CASSGLTDTQYF	TGTGCCAGCTCCGGACTCACAGATACGCAGTATTTT	NA	TRBV27	TRBJ2-3	NA
CASSLGRGAFTDTQYF	TGTGCCAGCAGCTTGGGGCGGGGGGCGTTCACAGATACGCAGTATTTT	TRBD2	TRBV5-6	TRBJ2-3	once
CASSFLAGGPGETQYF	TGTGCCAGCAGTTTTTTAGCGGGAGGGCCGGGGGAGACCCAGTACTTC	TRBD2	TRBV27	TRBJ2-5	NA
CASSQTGTGFDGYTF	TGCGCCAGCAGCCAAACCGGGACAGGGTTCGATGGCTACACCTTC	TRBD1	TRBV5-1	TRBJ1-2	NA
CSDSDREILCTGELFF	TGCAGCGATTCGGACAGGGAGATTCTTTGCACCGGGGAGCTGTTTTTT	TRBD1	TRBV29-1	TRBJ2-2	NA
CASSEPRRVQGADTQYF	TGTGCCAGCAGTGAGCCCCGGAGAGTACAGGGCGCAGATACGCAGTATTTT	NA	TRBV25-1	TRBJ2-3	NA
CASRGSGGHTDTQYF	TGTGCCAGCAGGGGTAGCGGGGGCCACACAGATACGCAGTATTTT	TRBD2	TRBV2	TRBJ2-3	NA
CASSESSGGAKYF	TGTGCCAGCAGTGAATCTAGCGGGGGGGCAAAGTATTTT	TRBD2	TRBV2	TRBJ2-3	NA
CASSNLAGGTDTQYF	TGTGCCAGCAGCAACCTAGCGGGGGGCACAGATACGCAGTATTTT	TRBD2	TRBV11-3	TRBJ2-3	NA
CASSPGLAGRDTQYF	TGTGCCAGCAGCCCTGGACTAGCGGGAAGGGATACGCAGTATTTT	TRBD2	TRBV7-8	TRBJ2-3	NA
CSVLPRGTVANEQFF	TGCAGCGTCCTCCCCCGGGGGACGGTGGCTAATGAGCAGTTCTTC	NA	TRBV29-1	TRBJ2-1	NA
CATSRGDGYTF	TGTGCCACCAGCAGGGGAGATGGCTACACCTTC	NA	TRBV15	TRBJ1-2	NA
CASSLDAGAGGSNEQFF	TGCGCCAGCAGCTTGGACGCCGGAGCGGGGGGATCAAATGAGCAGTTCTTC	TRBD2	TRBV5-1	TRBJ2-1	NA
CASSSDTKNTEAFF	TGCGCCAGCAGCTCGGACACAAAGAACACTGAAGCTTTCTTT	NA	TRBV5-1	TRBJ1-1	NA
CASSDEQGRHTGELFF	TGTGCCAGCAGTGACGAACAGGGGAGGCACACCGGGGAGCTGTTTTTT	NA	TRBV6-4	TRBJ2-2	once
CASSVRGLGSPLHF	TGTGCCAGCAGTGTTAGGGGTTTGGGGTCACCCCTCCACTTT	NA	TRBV6-4	TRBJ1-6	NA
CASSLALDRADEQYF	TGCGCCAGCAGCTTGGCCCTGGACAGGGCAGACGAGCAGTACTTC	TRBD1	TRBV5-1	TRBJ2-7	NA
CASRYEAGEQYF	TGTGCCAGCAGGTACGAGGCCGGCGAGCAGTACTTC	NA	TRBV5-8	TRBJ2-7	NA
CASSPRTGVQNTEAFF	TGTGCCAGCAGCCCCCGAACAGGGGTCCAGAACACTGAAGCTTTCTTT	TRBD1	TRBV7-9	TRBJ1-1	NA
CASSSGISRGELFF	TGTGCCAGCAGCTCCGGGATCTCCCGCGGGGAGCTGTTTTTT	NA	TRBV7-9	TRBJ2-2	NA